These T cell receptor beta chains were read from a single sample in a study of cytomegalovirus exposure and HLA in healthy donors. Data came from immunoSEQ multiplex PCR; TCRdb stores just in-frame clones and leaves some out. This sample has about 150,000 clones, with approximately 91% found just once. Sequences were obtained from PBMCs. Source of these receptors: a man aged 18 to 29 in good health and CMV-seronegative. Both conserved end residues are part of each CDR3. The order of the fields is CDR3 protein, D gene, V gene, clone size, J gene. A D gene is named only where the DNA matches it firmly. A row's size may be missing; if present it is once, few, many or a size class.

CASQVSVLAGESRGNEQFF TRBD2 TRBV19 NA TRBJ2-1
CASSEGLATTGELFF TRBD2 TRBV9 NA TRBJ2-2
CASSLDPPGQGNQPQHF TRBD1 TRBV5-1 NA TRBJ1-5
CASSEGTSVSSYEQYF TRBD2 TRBV9 NA TRBJ2-7
CASSRWTSGSNEQFF TRBD2 TRBV4-3 NA TRBJ2-1
CASSFEGLATNEQFF TRBD2 TRBV11-2 NA TRBJ2-1
CASSENRGTVSYEQYF NA TRBV10-1 NA TRBJ2-7
CASSSSGLAYNEQFF NA TRBV5-4 once TRBJ2-1
CASSALPGQGPETQYF TRBD1 TRBV11-3 NA TRBJ2-5
CASSLRGVAYEQYF TRBD2 TRBV11-2 NA TRBJ2-7
CASSLGASSYNEQFF NA TRBV9 NA TRBJ2-1
CASSRDSNYGYTF NA TRBV5-4 NA TRBJ1-2
CASSPNRGFNEQYF TRBD1 TRBV7-9 NA TRBJ2-7
CASSPGDQPQHF NA TRBV18 NA TRBJ1-5
CASSIVAENYGYTF NA TRBV19 NA TRBJ1-2
CASSLSRLDRGLGELFF TRBD1 TRBV7-9 NA TRBJ2-2
CASSLGLAGPTETQYF TRBD2 TRBV5-1 NA TRBJ2-5
CASRVTDDTGELFF NA TRBV6-4 NA TRBJ2-2
CASSLGGGEKLFF NA TRBV7-2 NA TRBJ1-4
CASSAIWTSGTGELFF TRBD2 TRBV9 NA TRBJ2-2
CASSLASTGGETEAFF TRBD1 TRBV5-1 NA TRBJ1-1
CASSIWTLGTGGNEQFF TRBD1 TRBV19 NA TRBJ2-1
CASSREDGGGIQYF TRBD2 TRBV4-1 NA TRBJ2-4
CASSYSRDRVVETQYF TRBD1 TRBV7-9 NA TRBJ2-5
CASSPPRHYRGRDTEAFF TRBD1 TRBV9 NA TRBJ1-1
CASSLAPPDEQYF NA TRBV5-1 NA TRBJ2-7
CAWSVGGTVYNEQFF NA TRBV30 few TRBJ2-1
CASSQSPGLAGVREQFF TRBD2 TRBV4-3 NA TRBJ2-1
CASSEPGTQLGGYTF NA TRBV25-1 NA TRBJ1-2
CASSPFGGAGDTQYF TRBD2 TRBV7-3 NA TRBJ2-3
CASSTSPGQGTEAFF TRBD1 TRBV7-9 NA TRBJ1-1
CASSFRTINTGELFF NA TRBV7-2 NA TRBJ2-2
CASKGLAGNQETQYF TRBD2 TRBV19 NA TRBJ2-5
CASRPTSGSFSGELFF TRBD2 TRBV5-4 NA TRBJ2-2
CASSPLPGQGRSNYGYTF TRBD1 TRBV9 NA TRBJ1-2
CASKSVSRARGYTF NA TRBV2 NA TRBJ1-2
CASSSRDRVYEQYF TRBD1 TRBV5-4 NA TRBJ2-7
CATSRGRLAGPQGDEQFF TRBD2 TRBV15 NA TRBJ2-1
CASSLYSSNYGYTF NA TRBV7-9 NA TRBJ1-2
CASRPRTGNNQPQHF TRBD1 TRBV6-5 NA TRBJ1-5
CASSLGLLAYYNEQFF TRBD2 TRBV5-1 NA TRBJ2-1
CASSFEGAGGQNEQFF TRBD2 TRBV7-8 NA TRBJ2-1
CASSNRGYGYTF TRBD1 TRBV11-2 NA TRBJ1-2
CASSAHPGQGAAYEQYF TRBD1 TRBV9 NA TRBJ2-7
CASSGQGRDTGELFF TRBD1 TRBV5-1 NA TRBJ2-2
CASSPQARLPAFF NA TRBV7-3 few TRBJ1-1